This passage covers 9 T cell receptor beta chains from one sample sequenced in a study of multiple sclerosis patients with progressive multifocal leukoencephalopathy. Only in-frame clones appear in the TCRdb table, and some are missing; sequencing was by immunoSEQ multiplex PCR. This sample has 25,000 to 35,000 clones, with around nine tenths found just once. Time point in this sample: less than 7 months of natalizumab therapy. Sequenced here: PBMCs, sampled from a patient treated with natalizumab. The receptor set was obtained from a human donor with multiple sclerosis.

This clone occurred once. The rearrangement joins TRBV11-2 to TRBJ1-6; D is ambiguous. V was shortened by 1 base and J by 11 bases, with 9 bases between the two germline ends. This CDR3 comprises 13 residues. CDR1 and CDR2 (germline): SGHAT, FQNNGV. The CDR3 reads CASSLGSGAPLHF. The CDR3 DNA reads as TGTGCCAGCAGCTTAGGGTCTGGGGCACCCCTCCACTTT.

The rearrangement uses TRBV9 and TRBJ2-7; tentatively, D is TRBD1 (6 bases). V lost 3 bases and J 6 bases, leaving 13 bases between the germline ends. CDR1 and CDR2 from the germline V gene are SGDLS and YYNGEE. The length of the CDR3 is 13 residues. DNA of the CDR3: TGTGCCAGCAGCGGGGTACAGGGCCCCGAGCAGTACTTC. Translating it yields CASSGVQGPEQYF. Looking up the rest from reference TRBV9 and TRBJ2-7 gives the full variable domain: DSGVTQTPKHLITATGQRVTLRCSPRSGDLSVYWYQQSLDQGLQFLIQYYNGEERAKGNILERFSAQQFPDLHSELNLSSLELGDSALYFCASSGVQGPEQYFGPGTRLTVT.

V usage is TRBV9 and J usage is TRBJ2-3, with unresolved D. CDR1 SGDLS and CDR2 YYNGEE come from the germline V gene. CDR3 size: 15 residues. V was clipped by 6 bases and J by 0 bases, with 14 bases between them. CDR3 residues: CASNSLGKSTDTQYF. DNA for the CDR3: TGTGCCAGCAATTCTTTAGGAAAAAGCACAGATACGCAGTATTTT.

The chain couples TRBV5-8 to TRBJ1-3; 9 nucleotides match TRBD1. The ends lost 4 bases at V and 2 bases at J; junction bases unmatched: 1. This CDR3 has 14 amino acids. Germline V gene data show CDR1 as SGHTS and CDR2 as YDEGEE. CDR3 nucleotides: TGTGCCAGCAGCGGGACAGGGACTGGAAACACCATATATTTT. This sequence encodes CASSGTGTGNTIYF. Variable domain in full (rest from reference TRBV5-8 and TRBJ1-3): EAGVTQSPTHLIKTRGQQATLRCSPISGHTSVYWYQQALGLGLQFLLWYDEGEERNRGNFPPRFSGRQFPNYSSELNVNALELEDSALYLCASSGTGTGNTIYFGEGSWLTVV.

The chain has TRBV14 and TRBJ2-2; D is possibly TRBD1 (5 bases). Germline loops: CDR1 SGHDN, CDR2 FVKESK. The CDR3 covers 15 residues. The V gene lost 0 bases and the J gene lost 5 bases, with 10 bases spanning the gap. The CDR3 region has the DNA TGTGCCAGCAGCCAAGACCTCAGGGCTACCGGGGAGCTGTTTTTT. This translates into CASSQDLRATGELFF. The full variable domain, with the rest looked up from reference TRBV14 and TRBJ2-2, is EAGVTQFPSHSVIEKGQTVTLRCDPISGHDNLYWYRRVMGKEIKFLLHFVKESKQDESGMPNNRFLAERTGGTYSTLKVQPAELEDSGVYFCASSQDLRATGELFFGEGSRLTVL.

The gene calls are TRBV25-1 and TRBJ1-2, with D perhaps matching TRBD1 (5 bases). Deletions cut 6 bases from V and 3 bases from J, with 11 bases between. This CDR3 comprises 13 residues. Germline V gene sequence: CDR1 MGHDK, CDR2 SYGVNS. The CDR3 sequence is CASSRGTDYGYTF. CDR3 DNA sequence: TGTGCCAGCAGCCGCGGGACGGACTATGGCTACACCTTC.

This clone has just one count. In DNA, the CDR3 is TGTGCCAGCTCACCACCGAGCGGGAGGAAAAACATTCAGTACTTC. Amino acid sequence: CASSPPSGRKNIQYF. The V gene is TRBV18, the J gene TRBJ2-4; 9 nucleotides match TRBD2. Germline CDR1 is KGHSH and CDR2 is LQKENI. J gave up 4 bases and V 0 bases, and 1 base lay outside the gene matches. This CDR3 is 15 amino acids long.

The table lists this clone with a few counts. The chain has TRBV2 and TRBJ1-2; a weak D match, TRBD1 (5 bases). The CDR3 extends over 13 amino acids. The V end was cut by 3 bases, the J end by 5 bases, with 10 bases between. Germline CDR1 and CDR2: SNHLY and FYNNEI. The CDR3 spells CASSDRAHYGYTF. The CDR3 DNA reads as TGTGCCAGCAGTGACAGGGCCCATTATGGCTACACCTTC.

J is TRBJ2-7 and V is TRBV6-5; D may be TRBD2 (5 bases). The length of the CDR3 is 15 residues. Germline lookup yields CDR1 MNHEY and CDR2 SVGAGI. Trimming left V 6 bases short and J 0 bases short, with 15 bases between. This chain's CDR3 is CASRADGLLSYEQYF. DNA of the CDR3: TGTGCCAGCAGGGCCGACGGACTCCTCTCCTACGAGCAGTACTTC.